Listed below are T cell receptor beta chains from one sample, sequenced in a study of blood T cell repertoires in COVID-19. Here immunoSEQ multiplex PCR was the method, and the copy in TCRdb shows in-frame clones only, minus some. The table includes roughly 100,000 clones, roughly 92% detected once. Sequenced: peripheral blood. These receptors originate from a woman between 50 and 59 years old with COVID-19, enrolled during active disease. Both conserved end residues are part of each CDR3. Not all rows give a size; the values are once, few, many and, for expanded clones, a class.

abundance | v_gene | CDR3aa
. | TRBV19 | CASSIVNVAGEAFF
once | TRBV28 | CASRRQGAPRNTIYF
. | TRBV9 | CASSVDAGNEQYF
. | TRBV18 | CASSRRGDRRETQYF
. | TRBV29-1 | CSVEDLGDRVKNTEAFF
. | TRBV25-1 | CASSESRTGERNTEAFF
. | TRBV6-2/TRBV6-3 | CASSRLLSPLHF
. | TRBV12-3/TRBV12-4 | CASSFGTAEKLFF
. | TRBV5-5 | CASSSGQGGEKLFF
. | TRBV2 | CASSVKAGTGNTIYF
. | TRBV5-6 | CASSRAGPRIAAFF
. | TRBV6-2/TRBV6-3 | CASSLPRNEQFF
. | TRBV10-2 | CASSDSGTGGGGYTF
. | TRBV29-1 | CSVSDGPGTSGGEETQYF
. | TRBV3-1/TRBV3-2 | CASSPAGGARQPQHF
. | TRBV18 | CASSPSGSPGNTIYF
. | TRBV19 | CASSIVGRAYTEAFF
once | TRBV19 | CAVGQGTNTEAFF
. | TRBV5-5 | CASTQSGLRGFF
. | TRBV9 | CASSALLEGGYEGYTF
. | TRBV5-4 | CASSLQGGSSGELFF
. | TRBV21-1 | CASSKEFGATNTEAFF
. | TRBV4-1 | CASSQVQRGAYEQYF
. | TRBV24-1 | CATGNDSGGGTDTQYF
. | TRBV28 | CASSLGGAPSQPQHF
. | TRBV28 | CASSLQGRGYTF
. | TRBV10-3 | CAISDPTGGHNSPLHF